This TCR beta chain is drawn from a study of blood T cell repertoires in COVID-19. Study details: COVID-19 samples, acute and convalescent, were from the United States, Italy and Spain.

This clone was recorded once. Germline V gives CDR1 SNHLY, CDR2 FYNNEI. Trimming at V came to 3 bases and at J to 0 bases, leaving 4 bases not matched to a gene. The CDR3 consists of 17 residues. Produced via immunoSEQ multiplex PCR; TCRdb's table is partial and in-frame only. Here the sample spans about 60,000 clones, roughly 80% being singletons. The TCR sequence derives from a human donor in a cohort sampled during active COVID-19. This chain joins TRBV2 and TRBJ2-6; 8 bases align to TRBD1. Sequencing was performed on peripheral blood. The DNA of the CDR3 is TGTGCCAGCAGTGAGGGACAGGTCTACTCTGGGGCCAACGTCCTGACTTTC. This codes for CASSEGQVYSGANVLTF.